These T cell receptor beta chains were read from a single sample in a study of cytomegalovirus exposure and HLA in healthy donors. Produced via immunoSEQ multiplex PCR; TCRdb's table is partial and in-frame only. This sample has some 130,000 clones, with just under 80% found just once. Material: PBMCs. The receptors come from a man aged 25 to 40 in good health. CDR3s include the opening cysteine and the closing phenylalanine or tryptophan. The D gene is left open where the match is weak.

D: NA; V: TRBV27; J: TRBJ2-3; length: 14; CDR3: CASSSSRQGDTQYF
D: NA; V: TRBV5-1; J: TRBJ2-5; length: 15; CDR3: CASSSTPGVQETQYF
D: NA; V: TRBV4-3; J: TRBJ2-5; length: 16; CDR3: CASSQDLSAGVLTQYF
D: NA; V: TRBV5-6; J: TRBJ2-7; length: 12; CDR3: CASSYRVREQYF
D: NA; V: TRBV5-1; J: TRBJ2-2; length: 16; CDR3: CASSAAGGMNTGELFF
D: TRBD2; V: TRBV11-2; J: TRBJ2-5; length: 16; CDR3: CASSYTGGENQETQYF
D: NA; V: TRBV11-3; J: TRBJ2-2; length: 13; CDR3: CASSLRGSGELFF
D: NA; V: TRBV6-5; J: TRBJ2-7; length: 15; CDR3: CATLSAEGRSYEQYF
D: NA; V: TRBV29-1; J: TRBJ1-4; length: 11; CDR3: CSALKQGELFF
D: NA; V: TRBV4-1; J: TRBJ1-3; length: 13; CDR3: CASTGMAGNTIYF
D: NA; V: TRBV28; J: TRBJ1-2; length: 13; CDR3: CASSFARYGGYTF
D: NA; V: TRBV5-1; J: TRBJ2-2; length: 15; CDR3: CASSTGQLSTGELFF
D: TRBD1; V: TRBV28; J: TRBJ1-2; length: 16; CDR3: CASSLTTGTGVYGYTF
D: TRBD1; V: TRBV7-8; J: TRBJ1-2; length: 12; CDR3: CASRLYTGVGTF
D: NA; V: TRBV11-2; J: TRBJ1-5; length: 15; CDR3: CASSLAGQSNQPQHF
D: TRBD1; V: TRBV7-9; J: TRBJ1-1; length: 13; CDR3: CSSSYTRQGEAFF
D: TRBD1; V: TRBV18; J: TRBJ1-4; length: 16; CDR3: CASSTDRGSSREKLFF
D: TRBD1; V: TRBV19; J: TRBJ2-2; length: 15; CDR3: CARQGATINTGELFF
D: TRBD2; V: TRBV10-3; J: TRBJ2-7; length: 19; CDR3: CAISGVPIVLAGKSYEQYF
D: TRBD2; V: TRBV27; J: TRBJ2-3; length: 16; CDR3: CASMGGYRGSTDTQYF
D: TRBD1; V: TRBV6-1; J: TRBJ1-5; length: 14; CDR3: CASSQGDRLGPQHF
D: TRBD1; V: TRBV5-1; J: TRBJ2-2; length: 15; CDR3: CASRQYRGQTGELFF
D: TRBD2; V: TRBV19; J: TRBJ2-1; length: 17; CDR3: CASSATYSSGVYNEQFF
D: NA; V: TRBV7-2; J: TRBJ2-1; length: 12; CDR3: CASSPGAGEQFF
D: NA; V: TRBV11-3; J: TRBJ2-3; length: 15; CDR3: CASSLVGGSTDTQYF
D: TRBD1; V: TRBV7-8; J: TRBJ2-3; length: 19; CDR3: CASSLPGTGGIERTDTQYF
D: TRBD1; V: TRBV27; J: TRBJ2-7; length: 14; CDR3: CASRGQGRSYEQYF
D: TRBD1; V: TRBV7-3; J: TRBJ1-1; length: 14; CDR3: CASSSGGRNTEAFF
D: NA; V: TRBV19; J: TRBJ1-3; length: 16; CDR3: CASSILGRYSGNTIYF
D: TRBD2; V: TRBV6-5; J: TRBJ2-2; length: 15; CDR3: CASSPRGGPTGELFF
D: TRBD2; V: TRBV29-1; J: TRBJ2-1; length: 15; CDR3: CSVPPASGTYNEQFF
D: TRBD2; V: TRBV27; J: TRBJ2-5; length: 15; CDR3: CASSLLAGLQETQYF
D: TRBD2; V: TRBV9; J: TRBJ2-3; length: 18; CDR3: CASSPKWGLAGSTDTQYF
D: NA; V: TRBV11-2; J: TRBJ2-2; length: 14; CDR3: CASSERGSTGELFF
D: NA; V: TRBV6-1; J: TRBJ1-4; length: 14; CDR3: CASSEVSPREKLFF
D: NA; V: TRBV15; J: TRBJ2-7; length: 15; CDR3: CATSREGSPAYEQYF
D: NA; V: TRBV7-8; J: TRBJ2-1; length: 13; CDR3: CASSSARGGEQFF
D: TRBD2; V: TRBV13; J: TRBJ2-7; length: 15; CDR3: CASSSPTSGRREQYF
D: TRBD1; V: TRBV28; J: TRBJ1-5; length: 15; CDR3: CASSPSDRELQPQHF
D: TRBD1; V: TRBV10-1; J: TRBJ1-5; length: 19; CDR3: CASSDRRTGRAYSNQPQHF
D: NA; V: TRBV9; J: TRBJ1-4; length: 13; CDR3: CASSSLRDEKLFF
D: NA; V: TRBV27; J: TRBJ2-7; length: 14; CDR3: CASSLALRGYEQYF
D: TRBD1; V: TRBV7-9; J: TRBJ1-1; length: 15; CDR3: CASSPGQGLNTEAFF
D: NA; V: TRBV7-2; J: TRBJ2-7; length: 12; CDR3: CASSPQGNEQYF
D: TRBD1; V: TRBV6-1; J: TRBJ1-2; length: 16; CDR3: CASSEYGTGFNYGYTF
D: NA; V: TRBV7-9; J: TRBJ1-5; length: 18; CDR3: CASSLGGTVQYSNQPQHF
D: NA; V: TRBV6-1; J: TRBJ2-1; length: 17; CDR3: CASSEFMRASSGNEQFF
D: TRBD2; V: TRBV30; J: TRBJ2-3; length: 15; CDR3: CAWSREGTLADTQYF
D: TRBD1; V: TRBV7-8; J: TRBJ2-1; length: 14; CDR3: CASSHRQTGFEQFF
D: TRBD2; V: TRBV9; J: TRBJ2-1; length: 19; CDR3: CASSIGGLGLSHIGNEQFF
D: TRBD1; V: TRBV7-2; J: TRBJ2-7; length: 16; CDR3: CASTPQGQGLRYEQYF
D: NA; V: TRBV7-5; J: TRBJ1-5; length: 12; CDR3: CASTAGNQPQHF